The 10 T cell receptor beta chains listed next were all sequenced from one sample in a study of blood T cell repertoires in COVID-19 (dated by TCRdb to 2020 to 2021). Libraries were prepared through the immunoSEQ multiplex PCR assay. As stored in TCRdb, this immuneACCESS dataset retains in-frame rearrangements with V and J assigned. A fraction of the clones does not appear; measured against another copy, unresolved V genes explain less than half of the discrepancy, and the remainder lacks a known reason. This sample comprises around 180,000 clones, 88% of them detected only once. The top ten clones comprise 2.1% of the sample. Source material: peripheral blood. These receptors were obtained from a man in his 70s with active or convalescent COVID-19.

Here the CDR3 reads CASSQFLAGGKNIQYF. CDR3 bases: TGTGCCAGCAGCCAGTTCTTAGCGGGGGGCAAAAACATTCAGTACTTC. The rearrangement uses TRBV7-2 and TRBJ2-4; 10 bases line up with TRBD2. CDR1 and CDR2 from the germline V gene are SGHTA and FQGNSA. The CDR3 length is 16 residues. V was clipped by 5 bases and J by 3 bases; unmatched bases: 7.

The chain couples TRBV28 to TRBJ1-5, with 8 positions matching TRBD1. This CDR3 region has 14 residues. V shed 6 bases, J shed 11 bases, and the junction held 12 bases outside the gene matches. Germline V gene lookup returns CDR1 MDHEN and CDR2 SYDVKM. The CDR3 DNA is TGTGCCAGCAGGCAACAGGGGGGATTTGAGACCCAGCATTTT. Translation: CASRQQGGFETQHF.

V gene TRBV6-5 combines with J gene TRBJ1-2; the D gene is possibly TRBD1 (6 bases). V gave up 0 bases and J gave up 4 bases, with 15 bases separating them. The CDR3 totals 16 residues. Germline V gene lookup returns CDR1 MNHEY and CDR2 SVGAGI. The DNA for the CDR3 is TGTGCCAGCAGTTACTCCAGGGGCGGGGGTAGCTATGGCTACACCTTC. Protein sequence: CASSYSRGGGSYGYTF.

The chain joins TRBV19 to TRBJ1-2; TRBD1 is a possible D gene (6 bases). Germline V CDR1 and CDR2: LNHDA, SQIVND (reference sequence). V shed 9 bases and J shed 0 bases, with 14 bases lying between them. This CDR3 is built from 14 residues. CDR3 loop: CASRAQGANYGYTF. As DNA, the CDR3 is TGTGCCAGCCGGGCACAGGGAGCTAACTATGGCTACACCTTC. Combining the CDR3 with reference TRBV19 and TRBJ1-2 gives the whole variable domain DGGITQSPKYLFRKEGQNVTLSCEQNLNHDAMYWYRQDPGQGLRLIYYSQIVNDFQKGDIAEGYSVSREKKESFPLTVTSAQKNPTAFYLCASRAQGANYGYTFGSGTRLTVV.

The CDR3 nucleotides read TGTGCCAGCACGGGGGGGAGGGCTAACTATGGCTACACCTTC. It specifies CASTGGRANYGYTF. The chain is built from TRBV28 and TRBJ1-2; perhaps TRBD1 as D (5 bases). The CDR3 loop spans 14 amino acids. V lost 7 bases and J lost 0, with 12 bases in between. The germline gives CDR1 MDHEN, CDR2 SYDVKM.

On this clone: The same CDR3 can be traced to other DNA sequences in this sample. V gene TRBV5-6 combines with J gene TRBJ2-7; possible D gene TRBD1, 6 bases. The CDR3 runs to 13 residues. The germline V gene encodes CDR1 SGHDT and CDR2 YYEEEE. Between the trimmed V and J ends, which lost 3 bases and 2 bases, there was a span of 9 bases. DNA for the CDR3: TGTGCCAGCAGCTCCGGACAGACCTACGAGCAGTACTTC. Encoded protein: CASSSGQTYEQYF.

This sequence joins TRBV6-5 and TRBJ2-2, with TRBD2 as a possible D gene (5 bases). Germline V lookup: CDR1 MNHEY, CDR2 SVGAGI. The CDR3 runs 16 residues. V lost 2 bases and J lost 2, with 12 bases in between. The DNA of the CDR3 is TGTGCCAGCAGTTACCAAGCGGACTCTAACACCGGGGAGCTGTTTTTT. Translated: CASSYQADSNTGELFF.

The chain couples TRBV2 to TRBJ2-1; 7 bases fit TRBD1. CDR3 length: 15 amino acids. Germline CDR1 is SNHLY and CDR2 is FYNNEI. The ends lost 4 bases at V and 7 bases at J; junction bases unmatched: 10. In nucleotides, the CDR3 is TGTGCCAGCAGTGCCCAACAGGGGCTAGGGAATGAGCAGTTCTTC. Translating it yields CASSAQQGLGNEQFF.

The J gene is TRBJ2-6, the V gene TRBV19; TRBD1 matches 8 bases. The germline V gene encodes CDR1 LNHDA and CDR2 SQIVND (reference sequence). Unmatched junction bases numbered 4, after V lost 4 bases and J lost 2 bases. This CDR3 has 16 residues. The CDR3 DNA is TGTGCCAGTAGTAGGACAGGGCTACCTGGGGCCAACGTCCTGACTTTC. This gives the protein CASSRTGLPGANVLTF.

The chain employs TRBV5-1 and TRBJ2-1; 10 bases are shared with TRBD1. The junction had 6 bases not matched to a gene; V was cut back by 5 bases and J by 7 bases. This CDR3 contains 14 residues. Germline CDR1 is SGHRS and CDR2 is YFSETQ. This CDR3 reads CASRGQGIGNEQFF. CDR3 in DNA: TGCGCCAGCAGGGGACAGGGGATTGGGAATGAGCAGTTCTTC.